The entry that follows covers one TCR beta chain sequence. Its antigen is as yet unknown. The donors were members of the roughly 120-subject validation cohort (separate from the approximately 670-subject first cohort). TCRdb's copy holds only in-frame clones and misses some; the assay was immunoSEQ multiplex PCR. The data show approximately 270,000 clones, approximately 84% seen once. This record belongs to a study of cytomegalovirus exposure and HLA in healthy donors. The study's findings and limits: The majority of TCR sequences were rare, yet some public TCRs appeared in many donors. Through in vitro validation, three CMV-associated chains were shown to be specific for CMV antigens.

Input material: PBMCs. This TCR derives from a man aged 18 to 29 in good health and CMV-seropositive.

CDR3 residues: CASRRTGEKLFF. The CDR3 DNA reads TGTGCTTCCAGAAGGACGGGGGAAAAACTGTTTTTT. This chain links TRBV10-3 with TRBJ1-4; no clear D gene. Germline CDR1 and CDR2: ENHRY and SYGVKD. This CDR3 is 12 amino acids long.